This T cell receptor (beta chain) was obtained from a study of blood T cell repertoires in COVID-19 (dated by TCRdb to the early 2020s). About the full investigation: Collaborator samples came from the United States, Italy and Spain and covered acute and convalescent phases of COVID-19. The material from the prospective study consisted of cDNA or gDNA derived from T cells, B-cell-depleted T cells, or PBMCs. Deeply sampled blood TCRbeta repertoires from subjects exposed to, actively infected with, or recovered from COVID-19 were included in the dataset. The repertoires were released in a freely available public database intended as a resource for research on the immune response to SARS-CoV-2. The samples were drawn from two sources: the first 160 participants of the ongoing ImmuneRACE study, and fewer than 1,500 subjects contributed by 6 global collaborators. Sample metadata almost always included a de-identified subject ID, COVID-19 status, age in years and sex. Where HLA class I and class II types were available, the types were taken from metadata supplied by the sample provider, not from assay-based typing.

The CDR1 and CDR2 encoded by the germline V gene are MNHEY and SVGEGT. From V the trimming removes 6 bases and from J it removes 4 bases, while the gene matches leave 12 bases of the junction unaccounted for. The CDR3 holds 17 amino acids from the cysteine to the phenylalanine. Here the CDR3 DNA is all that survives: 51 bases in frame from base 1. TCRbeta CDR3 regions were amplified from genomic DNA using the immunoSEQ Assay, a bias-controlled multiplex PCR. The authors' analysis ran thus. Within the assay, amplification of reference gene primers was used to estimate how many nucleated cells each sample contained. Sequence reads were collapsed and filtered to measure the absolute abundance of every unique TCRbeta CDR3 rearrangement. For each sample, productive Simpson clonality was calculated by taking the square root of Simpson's diversity index across productive rearrangements. This is the immuneACCESS table as TCRdb keeps it, with only in-frame sequences that have V and J called. A part of the clones is gone; compared with another copy, unresolved V genes explain less than half, and the rest is unexplained. The V and J calls and the clone size are those of that table, but D and trimming were determined from the DNA. In all, the sample holds hundreds of thousands of clones, and approximately 80% of those were seen once. About 4.5% of the sample is held by the ten biggest clonotypes.

Findings and caveats that apply to the study as a whole: How much clinical and demographic metadata was included differed by source and by participant, and the metadata was provided uncurated.

Enrolling through a virtual design, the prospective study's participants ranged in age from roughly 18 to 95 years and lived across roughly 23 United States geographic areas. In the prospective study, cohorts were assigned on the basis of participant-reported clinical history obtained from a screening survey and a study questionnaire. In the prospective study, mobile phlebotomists collected whole blood, serum and a nasopharyngeal or oropharyngeal swab from each participant. Participants in the prospective study had the option to provide additional blood draws and questionnaires over a roughly 2-month period. Prospective study blood samples were shipped either frozen or at room temperature before DNA extraction. About this clone: Its antigen remains unidentified. No base quality values were provided; no much bigger clone lies one nucleotide off.

This clonotype was sampled from a man aged 25-45 years with acute COVID-19. This chain is built from TRBV6-2 or TRBV6-3 and TRBJ1-2, with 12 bases in between that match TRBD1. Sequenced sample: PBMCs or T cells enriched from blood (not recorded which). The CDR3 amino acid sequence is: CASSRSGQGARVYGYTF. The nucleotides are TGTGCCAGCAGCCGTTCGGGACAGGGGGCGCGGGTCTATGGCTACACCTTC.